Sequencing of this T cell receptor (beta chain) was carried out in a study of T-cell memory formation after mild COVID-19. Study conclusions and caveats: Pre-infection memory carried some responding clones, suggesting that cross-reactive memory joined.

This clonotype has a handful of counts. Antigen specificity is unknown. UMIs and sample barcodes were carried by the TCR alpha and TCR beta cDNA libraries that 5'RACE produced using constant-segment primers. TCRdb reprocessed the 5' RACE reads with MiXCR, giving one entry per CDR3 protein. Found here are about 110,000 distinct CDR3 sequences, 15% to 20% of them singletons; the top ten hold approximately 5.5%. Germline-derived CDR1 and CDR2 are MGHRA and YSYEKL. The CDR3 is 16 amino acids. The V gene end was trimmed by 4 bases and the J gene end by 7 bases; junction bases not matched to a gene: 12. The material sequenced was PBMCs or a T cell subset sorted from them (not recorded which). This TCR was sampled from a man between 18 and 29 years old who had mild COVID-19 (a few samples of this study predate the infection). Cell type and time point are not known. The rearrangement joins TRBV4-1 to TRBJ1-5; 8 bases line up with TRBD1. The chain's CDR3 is CASSPSGQGRRQPQHF. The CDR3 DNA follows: TGCGCCAGCAGCCCGTCAGGACAGGGAAGGAGACAGCCCCAGCATTTT.